This T cell receptor (beta chain) comes out of a study of T cell responses to AZD1222 COVID-19 vaccine. Whole-study findings and limits: Among the donors, most were white British and more were female, and clonal diversity was possibly underestimated. Repertoire samples came only from after the peak T cell response.

Method: immunoSEQ multiplex PCR; TCRdb's copy keeps in-frame clones and lacks some. The table lists tens of thousands of clones, approximately 85% of them singletons. This CDR3 spans 16 amino acids. Germline loops: CDR1 SGHRS, CDR2 YFSETQ. The junction had 14 bases not matched to a gene; V was cut back by 7 bases and J by 4 bases. With regard to this clone: Its antigen remains unidentified.

Pooling of second doses given at about 4 or about 12 weeks was done. The specimen comprised peripheral blood, sampled 28 days after the second AZD1222 dose. The clonotype comes from an adult who received the AZD1222 COVID-19 vaccine. This sequence joins TRBV5-1 and TRBJ2-5; 9 bases match TRBD2. Here the CDR3 reads CASSGGLATGGETQYF. CDR3 nucleotide sequence: TGCGCCAGCTCAGGAGGACTAGCGACCGGAGGAGAGACCCAGTACTTC. Based on the CDR3 plus reference TRBV5-1 and TRBJ2-5, the full variable domain is KAGVTQTPRYLIKTRGQQVTLSCSPISGHRSVSWYQQTPGQGLQFLFEYFSETQRNKGNFPGRFSGRQFSNSRSEMNVSTLELGDSALYLCASSGGLATGGETQYFGPGTRLLVL.